Below, 11 T cell receptor beta chains from the same sample are listed, as sequenced in a study of cytomegalovirus exposure and HLA in healthy donors (dated by TCRdb to about 2017). To prepare the library, the immunoSEQ multiplex PCR assay was applied. The multiplex PCR relied on a mix of 60 forward primers for TCR Vbeta segments and 13 reverse primers for TCR Jbeta segments. The clones in this table, taken by TCRdb from immuneACCESS, are in-frame only. Not every clone is retained; where verified, under half of the shortfall comes from an unresolved V gene, and the cause of the rest is unknown. The sample yields 130,000 to 150,000 clones; 80% were counted once. The top ten clones comprise about 4.4% of the sample. The sequenced sample was PBMCs. The source of these receptors is a man between 40 and 49 years old in good health and CMV-seronegative.

The rearrangement uses TRBV12-5 and TRBJ2-1, with 8 bases lining up with TRBD1. Per germline, CDR1 LGHNT and CDR2 FRNRAP. The CDR3 spans 12 residues. Trimming cost V 1 base and J 14 bases; bases outside gene matches: 4. The CDR3 loop reads CASGLGTGYEFF. Written as DNA, the CDR3 is TGTGCTAGTGGTTTGGGGACAGGGTATGAGTTCTTC.

About this clone: Germline is not matched at one junction end, which may reflect a read error. The chain combines TRBV5-6 with TRBJ1-2; D not certain. Germline V gene lookup returns CDR1 SGHDT and CDR2 YYEEEE. The CDR3 contains 12 residues. The CDR3 DNA reads as TGTGCCAGCAGGACGGGCGGGGATGGCTACGCCTTC. Residues: CASRTGGDGYAF. Full variable domain (rest looked up from reference TRBV5-6 and TRBJ1-2): DAGVTQSPTHLIKTRGQQVTLRCSPKSGHDTVSWYQQALGQGPQFIFQYYEEEERQRGNFPDRFSGHQFPNYSSELNVNALLLGDSALYLCASRTGGDGYAFGSGTRLTVV.

The chain combines TRBV10-3 with TRBJ2-1; D call uncertain. The CDR3 extends over 14 amino acids. Deletions cut 6 bases from V and 5 bases from J, with 14 bases between. CDR1 is ENHRY and CDR2 is SYGVKD in the germline V gene. Here the CDR3 reads CAIRADISHNEQFF. In DNA form, the CDR3 reads TGTGCCATCAGGGCAGATATTTCTCACAATGAGCAGTTCTTC.

Here the CDR3 DNA reads TGTGCCAGCAGCCGCGGGGGCTGGGAGACCCAGTACTTC. Its translation: CASSRGGWETQYF. The chain couples TRBV27 to TRBJ2-5; tentatively, D is TRBD2 (7 bases). The CDR3 is 13 amino acids. The V end lost 6 bases, the J end lost 5 bases, and 13 bases lay between the germline ends. Germline lookup yields CDR1 MNHEY and CDR2 SMNVEV (reference sequence).

The chain recombines TRBV19 with TRBJ1-1; perhaps TRBD1 as D (5 bases). The CDR3 runs 15 residues. V shed 7 bases and J shed 5 bases, with 20 bases lying between them. Germline values: CDR1 LNHDA, CDR2 SQIVND (reference sequence). The DNA of the CDR3 is TGTGCCAGTAACGCCTTCAGGGAGGGCGGGACTGAAGCTTTCTTT. It is translated as CASNAFREGGTEAFF.

The chain is built from TRBV7-9 and TRBJ1-5; D might be TRBD1 (6 bases). CDR1 and CDR2 from the germline V gene are SEHNR and FQNEAQ (reference sequence). V lost 4 bases to trimming and J lost 1 base, with 14 bases between them. This CDR3 region has 16 residues. The CDR3 region has the DNA TGTGCCAGCAGCTCAGGACGGGGGGCGAGCAATCAGCCCCAGCATTTT. Translating gives CASSSGRGASNQPQHF. The whole variable domain, remainder taken from reference TRBV7-9 and TRBJ1-5, is DTGVSQNPRHKITKRGQNVTFRCDPISEHNRLYWYRQTLGQGPEFLTYFQNEAQLEKSRLLSDRFSAERPKGSFSTLEIQRTEQGDSAMYLCASSSGRGASNQPQHFGDGTRLSIL.

The chain couples TRBV18 to TRBJ1-5; tentative D call: TRBD1 (5 bases). The germline CDR1 and CDR2 sequences are KGHSH and LQKENI. V gave up 6 bases and J gave up 4 bases, with 13 bases separating them. The CDR3 has 14 residues. CDR3 DNA sequence: TGTGCCAGCTCGCCGCCAGGGTTGAATCAGCCCCAGCATTTT. This translates into CASSPPGLNQPQHF.

This clone was seen only a few times. V usage is TRBV4-1 and J usage is TRBJ1-1, with 7 bases fitting TRBD1. This CDR3 region has 15 residues. Germline loops: CDR1 MGHRA, CDR2 YSYEKL. V shed 0 bases, J shed 4 bases, and the junction held 5 bases outside the gene matches. The DNA of the CDR3 is TGCGCCAGCAGCCAAGACAACAGGGGTCTCACTGAAGCTTTCTTT. It codes for CASSQDNRGLTEAFF.

The chain links TRBV9 to TRBJ1-3; 9 bases align to TRBD1. Germline V gives CDR1 SGDLS, CDR2 YYNGEE. The length of the CDR3 is 15 residues. V lost 3 bases, J lost 1 base, and 2 bases stayed unmatched. The CDR3 is CASSAQGASGNTIYF. The DNA for the CDR3 is TGTGCCAGCAGCGCACAGGGGGCTTCTGGAAACACCATATATTTT. Complete variable domain (other parts from reference TRBV9 and TRBJ1-3): DSGVTQTPKHLITATGQRVTLRCSPRSGDLSVYWYQQSLDQGLQFLIQYYNGEERAKGNILERFSAQQFPDLHSELNLSSLELGDSALYFCASSAQGASGNTIYFGEGSWLTVV.

This clone was seen a handful of times. This chain links TRBV19 with TRBJ2-7, with a tentative D call TRBD2 (5 bases). Looked up from germline, CDR1 is LNHDA and CDR2 is SQIVND (reference sequence). The ends were cut back, 6 bases at V and 6 bases at J, with 12 bases in the middle. The CDR3 consists of 12 residues. CDR3 nucleotides: TGTGCCAGTAGCTCCCCGGGAAGCGAGCAGTACTTC. Amino acid sequence: CASSSPGSEQYF.

The chain employs TRBV10-3 and TRBJ1-2, with a weak D call TRBD1 (5 bases). Germline loops: CDR1 ENHRY, CDR2 SYGVKD. The CDR3 extends over 14 amino acids. Trimming removed 0 bases at V and 6 bases at J, with 11 bases between. CDR3: CAISESGGSNGYTF. The CDR3 DNA is TGTGCCATCAGTGAGTCGGGGGGTTCTAATGGCTACACCTTC.